The 14 T cell receptor beta chains listed next were all sequenced from one sample in a study of response to subunit inactivated influenza vaccine. TCRdb re-derived calls from the RT-PCR reads in MiXCR, one entry per CDR3 protein. Here the sample spans around 580,000 distinct CDR3 sequences, approximately 14% being singletons. The sequenced sample was PBMCs from blood, obtained roughly 12 days after vaccination. The source is a man aged 45-60 years who received an inactivated influenza vaccine.

This chain connects TRBV7-2 to TRBJ1-6; D remains unclear. Deletions cut 1 base from V and 5 bases from J, with 6 bases between. The germline V gene encodes CDR1 SGHTA and CDR2 FQGNSA. This CDR3 is 14 amino acids long. In nucleotides, the CDR3 is TGTGCCAGCAGCTTAGGCCTCGATAATTCACCCCTCCACTTT. Its translation: CASSLGLDNSPLHF.

The genes are TRBV29-1 and TRBJ2-2; 8 bases are a match to TRBD1. This CDR3 is built from 16 residues. The germline CDR1 and CDR2 sequences are SQVTM and ANQGSEA. With 3 bases clipped from V and 2 bases from J, the junction kept 8 bases outside the gene matches. The CDR3 bases are TGCAGCGTTGAGCGGCGTGACAGGGGAAACACCGGGGAGCTGTTTTTT. It is translated as CSVERRDRGNTGELFF.

This clonotype was recorded a few times. The V and J genes are TRBV20-1 and TRBJ2-7; TRBD2 aligns across 10 bases. V was clipped by 8 bases and J by 6 bases; unmatched bases: 7. The CDR3 runs to 12 residues. From germline, CDR1 is DFQATT and CDR2 SNEGSKA (reference sequence). The CDR3 is CSSLAGVGEQYF. The CDR3 nucleotides read TGCAGTAGCCTAGCGGGAGTAGGCGAGCAGTACTTC.

This clonotype was seen ten or more times. The V gene is TRBV7-8, the J gene TRBJ2-3, with 11 positions matching TRBD2. Trimming at V came to 2 bases and at J to 3 bases, leaving 4 bases not matched to a gene. The CDR3 covers 16 residues. The germline CDR1 and CDR2 sequences are SGHVS and FQNEAQ. The CDR3 sequence: CASSLLASGGTDTQYF. The CDR3 DNA reads as TGTGCCAGCAGCTTACTGGCTAGCGGGGGGACAGATACGCAGTATTTT.

A single count supports this clonotype. This rearrangement joins TRBV14 to TRBJ2-7; D is uncertain. V was cut by 4 bases and J by 0 bases, with 7 bases left in between. Looked up from germline, CDR1 is SGHDN and CDR2 is FVKESK. This CDR3 has 13 amino acids. The CDR3 DNA reads as TGTGCCAGCAGCCTTACGATCTCCTACGAGCAGTACTTC. It encodes CASSLTISYEQYF.

At least ten counts were recorded for this clonotype. The chain uses TRBV28 and TRBJ2-5, with D perhaps matching TRBD1 or TRBD2 (5 bases each). V lost 3 bases and J 4 bases, leaving 12 bases between the germline ends. CDR1 is MDHEN, CDR2 SYDVKM, per germline. This CDR3 region has 14 residues. The CDR3 is CASSFTAGGETQYF. In DNA form, the CDR3 reads TGTGCCAGCAGTTTCACAGCTGGGGGAGAGACCCAGTACTTC.

There are a few counts of this clonotype. Written as DNA, the CDR3 is TGTGCCAGCAGCTTTAGCCTTAGCGCCGAGCAGTACTTC. It encodes CASSFSLSAEQYF. The gene calls are TRBV7-6 and TRBJ2-7; possibly TRBD2 for D (5 bases). V lost 3 bases, J lost 6 bases, and 12 bases lay in between. CDR1 and CDR2 (germline): SGHVS, FNYEAQ. This CDR3 is built from 13 residues.

A few counts support this clonotype. V is TRBV7-9 and J is TRBJ2-7, with D perhaps TRBD2 (5 bases). The germline V gene encodes CDR1 SEHNR and CDR2 FQNEAQ (reference sequence). V lost 3 bases and J lost 4, with 16 bases in between. The CDR3 has 15 residues. Here the CDR3 reads CASSFGATRGYEQYF. The CDR3 DNA follows: TGTGCCAGCAGCTTCGGCGCGACCAGAGGGTACGAGCAGTACTTC.

This clonotype came up a few times. The V and J genes are TRBV28 and TRBJ1-6, with D maybe TRBD1 (6 bases). CDR3 length: 18 residues. Deletions cut 6 bases from V and 4 bases from J, with 22 bases between. The germline V gene encodes CDR1 MDHEN and CDR2 SYDVKM. In DNA, the CDR3 is TGTGCCAGCAGCATTTCGGGCAGGGGAAAGGATTATAATTCACCCCTCCACTTT. As protein: CASSISGRGKDYNSPLHF.

CDR3 bases: TGTGCCAGCAGCCAATCTGTGGGGTGGGGGGCGACAGATACGCAGTATTTT. Its translation: CASSQSVGWGATDTQYF. V and J are TRBV4-2 and TRBJ2-3; TRBD1 or TRBD2 may be the D gene (6 bases each). V was pared by 2 bases and J by 3 bases, with 18 bases between. There are 17 residues in the CDR3. Germline V gives CDR1 LGHNA, CDR2 YNFKEQ.

The V gene is TRBV28, the J gene TRBJ1-1; D uncertain. From germline, CDR1 is MDHEN and CDR2 SYDVKM. This CDR3 spans 13 amino acids. The germline V and J ends were trimmed by 7 bases and 7 bases, with 16 bases remaining between them. CDR3 sequence reads: CASIPGRYLEAFF. The CDR3 nucleotides are TGTGCCAGCATCCCCGGGCGGTATCTTGAAGCTTTCTTT.

CDR3 protein: CASRGVETQYF. DNA for the CDR3: TGTGCCAGTCGGGGGGTGGAGACCCAGTACTTC. The chain employs TRBV27 and TRBJ2-5, with 7 bases identical to TRBD2. CDR1 is MNHEY and CDR2 is SMNVEV in the germline V gene (reference sequence). V dropped 9 bases and J dropped 5; count of bases not matched to a gene: 3. The CDR3 contains 11 residues.

The rearrangement joins TRBV27 to TRBJ2-3; D possibly uses TRBD1 or TRBD2 (5 bases each). V lost 0 bases to trimming and J lost 7 bases, with 8 bases between them. The CDR3 has 13 residues. Germline assignment: CDR1 MNHEY and CDR2 SMNVEV (reference sequence). The CDR3, as DNA: TGTGCCAGCAGTTTATCTGGGGGTCATACGCAGTATTTT. It translates to CASSLSGGHTQYF.

This clonotype has only a few counts. The chain employs TRBV5-1 and TRBJ1-5; 7 bases match TRBD1. With V trimmed by 3 bases and J by 1 base, 7 bases remained unmatched. Per the germline V gene, CDR1 is SGHRS and CDR2 is YFSETQ. The CDR3 consists of 16 residues. The chain's CDR3 is CASSWEDRLSNQPQHF. The CDR3 nucleotides are TGCGCCAGCAGCTGGGAGGACAGGTTGAGCAATCAGCCCCAGCATTTT.